This TCR beta chain is drawn from a study of early T cells in non-severe SARS-CoV-2 infection. TCRdb re-called the 5' RACE reads through MiXCR, storing one row per CDR3 protein. The table has 95,000 to 100,000 distinct CDR3 sequences, approximately 11% seen once. The CDR3 runs 15 residues. Trimming cost V 3 bases and J 4 bases; bases outside gene matches: 5. The germline V gene has CDR1 LGHDT and CDR2 YNNKEL (reference sequence). This clonotype came up many times. The clonotype originates from an adult who was a healthcare worker with PCR-confirmed SARS-CoV-2 infection or an uninfected control (not recorded which). Specimen: whole blood. The V and J genes are TRBV3-1 and TRBJ2-2, with 7 bases matching TRBD1. For the CDR3, the DNA is TGTGCCAGCAGCCATTACAGGGGAAGCACCGGGGAGCTGTTTTTT. It encodes CASSHYRGSTGELFF. Full variable domain (rest looked up from reference TRBV3-1 and TRBJ2-2): DTAVSQTPKYLVTQMGNDKSIKCEQNLGHDTMYWYKQDSKKFLKIMFSYNNKELIINETVPNRFSPKSPDKAHLNLHINSLELGDSAVYFCASSHYRGSTGELFFGEGSRLTVL.